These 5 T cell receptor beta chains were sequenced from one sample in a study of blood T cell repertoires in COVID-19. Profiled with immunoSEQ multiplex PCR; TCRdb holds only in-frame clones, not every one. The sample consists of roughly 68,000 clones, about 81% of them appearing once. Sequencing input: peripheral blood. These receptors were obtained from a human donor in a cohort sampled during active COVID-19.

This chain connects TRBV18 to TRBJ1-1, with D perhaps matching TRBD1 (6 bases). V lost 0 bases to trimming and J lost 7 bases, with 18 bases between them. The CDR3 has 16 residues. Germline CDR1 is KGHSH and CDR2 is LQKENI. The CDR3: CASSPPGGFSGVEAFF. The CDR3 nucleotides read TGTGCCAGCTCACCACCGGGCGGTTTTTCAGGGGTTGAAGCTTTCTTT.

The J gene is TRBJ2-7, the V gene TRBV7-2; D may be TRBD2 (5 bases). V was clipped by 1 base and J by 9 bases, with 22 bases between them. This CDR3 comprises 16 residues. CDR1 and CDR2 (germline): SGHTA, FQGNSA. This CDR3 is CASSLGALALGSPQYF. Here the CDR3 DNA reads TGTGCCAGCAGCTTAGGAGCTTTGGCGCTTGGGAGCCCGCAGTACTTC.

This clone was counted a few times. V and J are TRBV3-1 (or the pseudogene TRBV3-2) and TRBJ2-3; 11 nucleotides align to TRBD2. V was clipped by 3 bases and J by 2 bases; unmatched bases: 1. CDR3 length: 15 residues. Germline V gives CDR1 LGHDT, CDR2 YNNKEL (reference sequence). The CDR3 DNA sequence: TGTGCCAGCAGCCATAGCGGGAGGGTCACAGATACGCAGTATTTT. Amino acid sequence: CASSHSGRVTDTQYF.

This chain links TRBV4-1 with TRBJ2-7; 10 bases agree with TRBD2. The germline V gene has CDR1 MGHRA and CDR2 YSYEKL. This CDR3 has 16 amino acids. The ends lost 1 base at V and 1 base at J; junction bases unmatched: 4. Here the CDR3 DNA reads TGCGCCAGCAGCCAAGGAGCGGGAGGGAGATCCTACGAGCAGTACTTC. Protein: CASSQGAGGRSYEQYF.

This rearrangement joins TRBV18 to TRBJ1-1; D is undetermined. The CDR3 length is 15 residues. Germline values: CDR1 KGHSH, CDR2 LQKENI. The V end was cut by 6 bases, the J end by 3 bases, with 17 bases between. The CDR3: CASSPAMRMDTEAFF. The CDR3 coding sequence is TGTGCCAGCTCCCCCGCTATGAGGATGGACACTGAAGCTTTCTTT.